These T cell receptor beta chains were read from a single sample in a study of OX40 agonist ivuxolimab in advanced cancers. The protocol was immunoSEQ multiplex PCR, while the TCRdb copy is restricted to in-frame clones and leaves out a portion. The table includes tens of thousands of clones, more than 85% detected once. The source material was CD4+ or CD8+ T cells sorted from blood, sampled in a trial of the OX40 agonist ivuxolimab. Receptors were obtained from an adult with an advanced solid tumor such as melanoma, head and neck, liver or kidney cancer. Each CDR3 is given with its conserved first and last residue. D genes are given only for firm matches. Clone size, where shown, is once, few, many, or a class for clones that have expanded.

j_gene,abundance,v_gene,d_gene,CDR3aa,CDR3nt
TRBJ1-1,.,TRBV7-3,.,CASSMDRSTEAFF,TGTGCCAGCAGCATGGACCGCTCCACTGAAGCTTTCTTT
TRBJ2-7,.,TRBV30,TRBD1,CAWSTGTGGYEQYF,TGTGCCTGGAGTACCGGGACAGGGGGCTACGAGCAGTACTTC
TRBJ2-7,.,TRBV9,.,CASSVGGAGYEQYF,TGTGCCAGCAGCGTAGGAGGGGCGGGATACGAGCAGTACTTC
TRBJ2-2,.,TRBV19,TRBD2,CASKSLLGGRGRDTGELFF,TGTGCCAGTAAATCCCTCCTGGGGGGGAGGGGACGCGACACCGGGGAGCTGTTTTTT
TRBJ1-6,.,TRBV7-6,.,CASSSPLGGNSPLHF,TGTGCCAGCAGCTCACCCCTAGGGGGGAATTCACCCCTCCACTTT
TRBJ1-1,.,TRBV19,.,CASSIGPGSGNTEAFF,TGTGCCAGTAGTATAGGGCCGGGGTCGGGGAACACTGAAGCTTTCTTT
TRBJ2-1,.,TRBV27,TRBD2,CASSASTSGGAYEQFF,TGTGCCAGCAGTGCCTCGACTAGCGGGGGGGCCTATGAGCAGTTCTTC
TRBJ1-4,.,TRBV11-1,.,CASSLIRGRGEKLFF,TGTGCCAGCAGCCTAATCCGGGGCCGAGGCGAAAAACTGTTTTTT
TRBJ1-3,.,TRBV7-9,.,CASSFGRASPPGNTIYF,TGTGCCAGCAGCTTTGGTAGGGCCTCACCTCCTGGAAACACCATATATTTT
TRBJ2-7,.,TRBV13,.,CASSSSYEQYF,TGTGCCAGCAGCTCCTCCTACGAGCAGTACTTC
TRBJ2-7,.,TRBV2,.,CASSELDGQYEQYF,TGTGCCAGCAGTGAACTAGATGGGCAGTACGAGCAGTACTTC
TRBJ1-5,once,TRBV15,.,CATSRGAGSQPQHF,TGTGCCACCAGCAGAGGAGCGGGAAGCCAGCCCCAGCATTTT
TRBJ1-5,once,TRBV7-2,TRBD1,CASSARGQGLGQPQHF,TGTGCCAGCAGCGCGAGAGGACAGGGCTTGGGACAGCCCCAGCATTTT
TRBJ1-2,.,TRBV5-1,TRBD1,CASSLHIAGTGKYGYTF,TGCGCCAGCAGCCTGCATATTGCCGGGACAGGGAAATATGGCTACACCTTC
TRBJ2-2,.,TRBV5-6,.,CASSLESLAGRELFF,TGTGCCAGCAGCTTGGAAAGTCTAGCCGGGCGGGAGCTGTTTTTT